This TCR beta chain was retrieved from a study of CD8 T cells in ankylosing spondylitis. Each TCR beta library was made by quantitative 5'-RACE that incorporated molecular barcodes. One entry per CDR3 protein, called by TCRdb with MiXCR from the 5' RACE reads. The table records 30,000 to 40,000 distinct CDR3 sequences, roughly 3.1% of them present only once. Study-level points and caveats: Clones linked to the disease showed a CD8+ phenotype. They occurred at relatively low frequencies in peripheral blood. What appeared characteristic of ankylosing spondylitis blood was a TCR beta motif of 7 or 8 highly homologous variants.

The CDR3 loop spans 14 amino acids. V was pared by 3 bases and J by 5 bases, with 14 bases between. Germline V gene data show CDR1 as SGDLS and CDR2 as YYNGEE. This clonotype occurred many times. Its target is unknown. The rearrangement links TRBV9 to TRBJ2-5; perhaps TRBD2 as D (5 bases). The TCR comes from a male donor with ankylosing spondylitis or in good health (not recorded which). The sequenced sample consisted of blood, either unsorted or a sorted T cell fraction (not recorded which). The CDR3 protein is CASSAGIYGETQYF. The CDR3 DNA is TGTGCCAGCAGCGCCGGGATCTATGGGGAGACCCAGTACTTC.